Following are 14 T cell receptor beta chains from one sample sequenced in a study of CD8+ T cells in alopecia areata. The sample's treatment: oral pan-JAK inhibitor, 5-10 mg twice daily. Extraction of RNA preceded its reverse transcription into cDNA, which served as the sequencing template. Method: immunoSEQ multiplex PCR; TCRdb's copy keeps in-frame clones and lacks some. The sample shows roughly 140,000 clones, roughly 82% of them seen only once. Sequenced here: CD8+ T cells sorted from blood, sampled at week 4, from a patient treated with tofacitinib. These receptors all stem from a human donor with alopecia areata.

The V and J genes are TRBV4-2 and TRBJ2-2; 9 nucleotides align to TRBD1. The CDR3 runs 19 residues. Germline V gene lookup returns CDR1 LGHNA and CDR2 YNFKEQ. With 5 bases clipped from V and 0 bases from J, the junction kept 13 bases outside the gene matches. For the CDR3, the DNA is TGTGCCAGCAGCATAACCGGGACAGGGCAGTTCGCGAACACCGGGGAGCTGTTTTTT. Translation: CASSITGTGQFANTGELFF.

The gene calls are TRBV4-3 and TRBJ1-6; D is perhaps TRBD1 (6 bases). The CDR3 has 16 amino acids. CDR1 is LGHNA and CDR2 is YSLEER in the germline V gene. V was pared by 0 bases and J by 10 bases, with 16 bases between. CDR3 bases: TGCGCCAGCAGCCAAGACCCAGGGGCCTTGGGGTCACCCCTCCACTTT. Translated, it gives CASSQDPGALGSPLHF.

V gene TRBV12-5 combines with J gene TRBJ1-5, with 8 bases fitting TRBD1. Trimming took 6 bases from V and 2 from J; bases not matched to a gene: 0. Germline V gene sequence: CDR1 LGHNT, CDR2 FRNRAP. The CDR3 consists of 13 residues. In DNA form, the CDR3 reads TGTGCTAGTGGGGACAGGGGCAATCAGCCCCAGCATTTT. It specifies CASGDRGNQPQHF.

The rearrangement joins TRBV5-6 to TRBJ2-3; maybe TRBD1 (6 bases). The CDR3 runs 19 residues. V lost 4 bases and J 1 base, leaving 25 bases between the germline ends. The V gene's germline CDR1 is SGHDT and CDR2 YYEEEE. The CDR3 nucleotides read TGTGCCAGCAGCCAAGGGGGTGCAGTCTCCGCGGTGGGCACAGATACGCAGTATTTT. Translated: CASSQGGAVSAVGTDTQYF.

The V gene is TRBV27, the J gene TRBJ2-7, with 7 bases lining up with TRBD1. Losses at the gene ends were 2 bases for V and 3 bases for J; bases not matched to a gene: 7. Germline CDR1 is MNHEY and CDR2 is SMNVEV (reference sequence). This CDR3 is 15 amino acids long. CDR3 region: CASSLTGQAGYEQYF. The CDR3 DNA sequence: TGTGCCAGCAGTTTAACCGGACAGGCAGGCTACGAGCAGTACTTC.

The CDR3 loop is CASSYLAGATDTQYF. CDR3 DNA: TGTGCCAGCAGTTATCTAGCGGGGGCCACAGATACGCAGTATTTT. V gene TRBV6-5 combines with J gene TRBJ2-3, with TRBD2 matching 10 bases. This CDR3 is built from 15 residues. The junction had 2 bases not matched to a gene; V was cut back by 3 bases and J by 2 bases. The germline gives CDR1 MNHEY, CDR2 SVGAGI.

This clone is a singleton in its sample. The rearrangement uses TRBV5-1 and TRBJ2-5, with TRBD2 matching 7 bases. Germline values: CDR1 SGHRS, CDR2 YFSETQ. Losses at the gene ends were 2 bases for V and 3 bases for J; bases not matched to a gene: 4. The CDR3 is 14 amino acids. The CDR3 loop is CASSLGTSEETQYF. CDR3 nucleotides: TGCGCCAGCAGCTTAGGTACTAGCGAAGAGACCCAGTACTTC. The whole variable domain, remainder taken from reference TRBV5-1 and TRBJ2-5, is KAGVTQTPRYLIKTRGQQVTLSCSPISGHRSVSWYQQTPGQGLQFLFEYFSETQRNKGNFPGRFSGRQFSNSRSEMNVSTLELGDSALYLCASSLGTSEETQYFGPGTRLLVL.

The sample holds a few counts of this clone. Written as DNA, the CDR3 is TGTGCCAGCAGCCCCGGGGCAGATACGCAGTATTTT. It encodes CASSPGADTQYF. This rearrangement joins TRBV7-2 to TRBJ2-3, with D possibly TRBD2 on 5 matching bases. Germline V gene data show CDR1 as SGHTA and CDR2 as FQGNSA. The CDR3 loop spans 12 amino acids. Deletions cut 5 bases from V and 4 bases from J, with 7 bases between.

There are a few counts of this clone. J is TRBJ2-7 and V is TRBV5-1, with D unclear. The germline V and J ends were trimmed by 0 bases and 6 bases, with 7 bases remaining between them. The germline V gene has CDR1 SGHRS and CDR2 YFSETQ. The CDR3 sequence is 12 residues long. The CDR3 nucleotides read TGCGCCAGCAGCTTGGGTTCCGGCGAGCAGTACTTC. Amino acids: CASSLGSGEQYF.

This clone was found a few times. The chain is built from TRBV29-1 and TRBJ1-2; TRBD1 agrees at 8 bases. Unmatched junction bases numbered 4, after V lost 4 bases and J lost 3 bases. The CDR3 sequence is 13 residues long. CDR1 and CDR2 (germline): SQVTM, ANQGSEA. This CDR3 is CSVAGGADYGYTF. The CDR3 nucleotides are TGCAGCGTTGCAGGGGGCGCCGACTATGGCTACACCTTC.

The V gene is TRBV29-1, the J gene TRBJ2-3, with D perhaps matching TRBD1 (5 bases). Trimming stripped 3 bases from V and 1 base from J, with 17 bases between. The CDR3 consists of 16 residues. Germline CDR1 reads SQVTM; CDR2 reads ANQGSEA. Here the CDR3 DNA reads TGCAGCGTTGATTTCCAGGACAAGTCGGGCACAGATACGCAGTATTTT. It is translated as CSVDFQDKSGTDTQYF.

CDR3 region: CASSPLQPQHF. The CDR3 DNA reads as TGTGCCAGCAGCCCCCTGCAGCCCCAGCATTTT. This rearrangement joins TRBV7-6 to TRBJ1-5; D is ambiguous. V lost 5 bases and J 7 bases, leaving 6 bases between the germline ends. The germline V gene encodes CDR1 SGHVS and CDR2 FNYEAQ. The CDR3 has 11 residues.

J is TRBJ2-7 and V is TRBV4-1; perhaps TRBD2 as D (7 bases). The CDR3 covers 16 residues. Germline loops: CDR1 MGHRA, CDR2 YSYEKL. Trimming left V 3 bases short and J 5 bases short, with 20 bases between. CDR3 sequence (DNA): TGCGCCAGCAGCCATGATCCGTACGGGGGGCAGGACGAGCAGTACTTC. Residues: CASSHDPYGGQDEQYF.

V gene TRBV5-1 combines with J gene TRBJ2-5; 10 positions match TRBD1. V trimming: 4 bases; J trimming: 5 bases; junction bases outside the gene matches: 5. This CDR3 is built from 14 residues. From germline, CDR1 is SGHRS and CDR2 YFSETQ. The CDR3 DNA reads as TGCGCCAGCAGCCTGACAGGGGGCGGGGAGACCCAGTACTTC. Translating it yields CASSLTGGGETQYF.